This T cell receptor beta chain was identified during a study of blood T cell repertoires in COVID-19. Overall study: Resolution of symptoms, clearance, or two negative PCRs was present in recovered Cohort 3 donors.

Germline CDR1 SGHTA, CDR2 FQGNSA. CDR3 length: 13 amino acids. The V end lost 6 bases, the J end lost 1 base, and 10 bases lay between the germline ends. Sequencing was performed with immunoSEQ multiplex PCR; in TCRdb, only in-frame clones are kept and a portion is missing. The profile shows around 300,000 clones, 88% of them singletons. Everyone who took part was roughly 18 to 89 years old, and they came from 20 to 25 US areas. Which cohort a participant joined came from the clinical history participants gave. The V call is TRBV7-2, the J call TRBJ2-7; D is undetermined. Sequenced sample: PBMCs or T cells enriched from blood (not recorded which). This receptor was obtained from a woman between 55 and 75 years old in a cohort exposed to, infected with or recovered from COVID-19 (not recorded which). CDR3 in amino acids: CASRYQVSYEQYF. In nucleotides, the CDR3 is TGTGCCAGCAGATATCAGGTTTCCTACGAGCAGTACTTC.